The 27 T cell receptor beta chains presented below share a single source sample, sequenced in a study of T cell repertoires in cytomegalovirus infection. TCRdb passed the reads through MiXCR, listing each CDR3 protein once. The table lists about 350,000 distinct CDR3 sequences, 34% of them singletons. The antigens of these receptors remain unknown. The sequences come from cultured PBMCs, collected from culture after CMV antigen stimulation. The receptors were gathered from a human donor in good health (CMV status not recorded). Some clones in this sample may be carry-over from other donors' samples.

The chain combines TRBV2 with TRBJ2-1; D is unresolved. The CDR3 has 16 residues. Germline V gene data show CDR1 as SNHLY and CDR2 as FYNNEI. Trimming cost V 2 bases and J 8 bases, with 19 bases left between them. The CDR3 coding sequence is TGTGCCAGCAGTGAACGTCGGGCAGGATTCACCGATGAGCAGTTCTTC. Amino acids: CASSERRAGFTDEQFF.

V is TRBV7-2 and J is TRBJ1-6, with TRBD1 as a possible D gene (5 bases). Looked up from germline, CDR1 is SGHTA and CDR2 is FQGNSA. Trimming stripped 0 bases from V and 10 bases from J, with 10 bases between. This CDR3 comprises 14 residues. CDR3 coding DNA: TGTGCCAGCAGCTTAGCCGGGGCGGGGTCACCCCTCCACTTT. Amino acids: CASSLAGAGSPLHF.

This clonotype was seen a few times. DNA of the CDR3: TGTGCCAGCGGGGGACTTTCAGGCAGCAATCAGCCCCAGCATTTT. Translation: CASGGLSGSNQPQHF. The chain is built from TRBV28 and TRBJ1-5; possibly TRBD1 for D (5 bases). Germline CDR1 and CDR2: MDHEN and SYDVKM. The CDR3 length is 15 residues. V gave up 8 bases and J gave up 1 base, with 15 bases separating them. The full variable domain, its missing parts supplied by reference TRBV28 and TRBJ1-5, is DVKVTQSSRYLVKRTGEKVFLECVQDMDHENMFWYRQDPGLGLRLIYFSYDVKMKEKGDIPEGYSVSREKKERFSLILESASTNQTSMYLCASGGLSGSNQPQHFGDGTRLSIL.

The V call is TRBV6-6, the J call TRBJ2-1; no firm D call. V lost 2 bases to trimming and J lost 7 bases, with 3 bases between them. Germline CDR1 and CDR2: MNHNY and SVGAGI (reference sequence). This CDR3 has 11 residues. CDR3 DNA: TGTGCCAGCAGTTACAAAAATGAGCAGTTCTTC. Encoded protein: CASSYKNEQFF.

The V and J genes are TRBV5-1 and TRBJ2-5, with 10 bases fitting TRBD2. This CDR3 spans 17 amino acids. CDR1 is SGHRS, CDR2 YFSETQ, per germline. V lost 1 base, J lost 5 bases, and 11 bases stayed unmatched. The CDR3 loop reads CASSLNSASGSLETQYF. CDR3 DNA sequence: TGCGCCAGCAGCTTGAACTCGGCTAGCGGGAGTTTGGAGACCCAGTACTTC.

The gene calls are TRBV7-9 and TRBJ2-7; no clear D. The CDR3 spans 13 residues. Trimming took off 1 base at V and 4 bases at J, with 8 bases between the two ends. CDR1 is SEHNR and CDR2 is FQNEAQ in the germline V gene (reference sequence). The CDR3 bases are TGTGCCAGCAGCTTAGAACTTAAGTACGAGCAGTACGTC. This codes for CASSLELKYEQYV.

This clonotype was detected only once. The rearrangement links TRBV24-1 to TRBJ2-7; D might be TRBD2 (6 bases). V was pared by 9 bases and J by 0 bases, with 23 bases between. The germline V gene encodes CDR1 KGHDR and CDR2 SFDVKD. The CDR3 is 17 amino acids. This CDR3 reads CATGDSRGNISSYEQYV. Written as DNA, the CDR3 is TGTGCCACCGGGGATTCGCGGGGAAACATAAGCTCCTACGAGCAGTACGTC.

V gene TRBV5-5 combines with J gene TRBJ1-5; D is ambiguous. Germline CDR1 and CDR2: SGHKS and YYEKEE (reference sequence). CDR3 size: 14 residues. The V end was cut by 1 base, the J end by 6 bases, with 11 bases between. The chain's CDR3 is CASSLRQSFQPQHF. The CDR3 DNA sequence: TGTGCCAGCAGCTTGCGGCAATCGTTTCAGCCCCAGCATTTT.

V is TRBV6-4 and J is TRBJ1-1, with a possible D match to TRBD1 (6 bases). V lost 0 bases and J 11 bases, leaving 13 bases between the germline ends. This CDR3 has 13 residues. Germline V CDR1 and CDR2: MRHNA, SNTAGT. Here the CDR3 reads CASSDSEGVMAFF. The CDR3 region has the DNA TGTGCCAGCAGTGACTCGGAGGGGGTGATGGCTTTCTTT.

This clonotype has a count of ten or more. The V and J genes are TRBV7-2 and TRBJ2-1; 8 bases are shared with TRBD1. There are 15 residues in the CDR3. J gave up 8 bases and V 1 base, and 7 bases lay outside the gene matches. Germline CDR1 reads SGHTA; CDR2 reads FQGNSA. CDR3 residues: CASSLVRTGSDEQFF. In DNA, the CDR3 is TGTGCCAGCAGCTTAGTCAGGACAGGGTCGGATGAGCAGTTCTTC.

V usage is TRBV7-6 and J usage is TRBJ2-7, with a possible D match to TRBD1 (5 bases). The germline V gene encodes CDR1 SGHVS and CDR2 FNYEAQ. V lost 4 bases, J lost 3 bases, and 19 bases lay in between. CDR3 length: 16 residues. For the CDR3, the DNA is TGTGCCAGCAGCTCCCTTAACCAGACAGCTATCTACGAGCAGTACGTC. Amino acids: CASSSLNQTAIYEQYV.

This sequence joins TRBV19 and TRBJ1-1; 11 bases fit TRBD1. The CDR3 consists of 14 residues. J was trimmed by 4 bases and V by 4 bases; bases with no gene match: 2. Germline CDR1 and CDR2: LNHDA and SQIVND (reference sequence). The CDR3 loop is CASSTGQGVTEAFF. In DNA, the CDR3 is TGTGCCAGTAGTACGGGACAGGGGGTCACTGAAGCTTTCTTT.

This chain uses TRBV27 with TRBJ2-3, with no clear D. Trimming cost V 2 bases and J 2 bases, with 8 bases left between them. The V gene's germline CDR1 is MNHEY and CDR2 SMNVEV (reference sequence). The CDR3 covers 14 residues. The CDR3 bases are TGTGCCAGCAGTTTAATGGGTTTCACAGATACGCAGTATTTT. The encoded protein is CASSLMGFTDTQYF.

The chain has TRBV7-3 and TRBJ2-7; TRBD1 is a possible D gene (5 bases). Germline CDR1 SGHTA, CDR2 FQGTGA. The CDR3 is 13 amino acids. V gave up 5 bases and J gave up 4 bases, with 12 bases separating them. CDR3 region: CASSPSAGYEQYF. In DNA form, the CDR3 reads TGTGCCAGCAGCCCCTCGGCAGGGTACGAGCAGTACTTC. Full variable domain (rest looked up from reference TRBV7-3 and TRBJ2-7): GAGVSQTPSNKVTEKGKYVELRCDPISGHTALYWYRQSLGQGPEFLIYFQGTGAADDSGLPNDRFFAVRPEGSVSTLKIQRTERGDSAVYLCASSPSAGYEQYFGPGTRLTVT.

The chain has TRBV19 and TRBJ1-4, with 10 bases that match TRBD1. The CDR3 length is 17 residues. From germline, CDR1 is LNHDA and CDR2 SQIVND (reference sequence). V was pared by 7 bases and J by 4 bases, with 12 bases of the junction left unmatched. The CDR3, as DNA: TGTGCCAGTACCCCTACCGACAGGGGGCAAAATAATGAAAAACTGTTTTTT. Translation gives CASTPTDRGQNNEKLFF. The whole variable domain, filled in from reference TRBV19 and TRBJ1-4, reads DGGITQSPKYLFRKEGQNVTLSCEQNLNHDAMYWYRQDPGQGLRLIYYSQIVNDFQKGDIAEGYSVSREKKESFPLTVTSAQKNPTAFYLCASTPTDRGQNNEKLFFGSGTQLSVL.

V gene TRBV28 combines with J gene TRBJ1-5; the match to TRBD1 covers 8 bases. Per the germline V gene, CDR1 is MDHEN and CDR2 is SYDVKM. The J segment lost 1 base and the V segment lost 1 base, leaving 3 bases of the junction unmatched. CDR3 length: 16 amino acids. The CDR3 is CASSLFRDRSNQPQHF. The CDR3 DNA follows: TGTGCCAGCAGTTTATTTCGGGACAGGAGCAATCAGCCCCAGCATTTT.

A few counts support this clonotype. V gene TRBV6-2 or TRBV6-3 combines with J gene TRBJ2-7; D unresolved. This CDR3 has 13 residues. Trimming took off 2 bases at V and 4 bases at J, with 9 bases between the two ends. Germline V CDR1 and CDR2: MNHEY, SVGEGT. The CDR3 is CASSYELSYEQYV. The CDR3, as DNA: TGTGCCAGCAGTTACGAGCTGTCTTACGAGCAGTACGTC.

This clonotype was found a few times. The chain uses TRBV7-8 and TRBJ1-2; 9 nucleotides align to TRBD1. This CDR3 has 16 residues. The germline V gene encodes CDR1 SGHVS and CDR2 FQNEAQ. V shed 4 bases and J 4 bases; nucleotides not matched to a gene: 10. The CDR3 loop is CASSYPRQGGFYGYTF. The CDR3 DNA follows: TGTGCCAGCAGCTACCCTAGACAGGGGGGGTTCTATGGCTACACCTTC.

At least ten counts were recorded for this clonotype. This chain links TRBV12-3 or TRBV12-4 with TRBJ2-1; D is tentatively TRBD1 or TRBD2 (5 bases each). V was shortened by 6 bases and J by 7 bases, with 19 bases between the two germline ends. There are 15 residues in the CDR3. In nucleotides, the CDR3 is TGTGCCAGCAGCCTTGGGGGAGCGGTAATAAATGAGCAGTTCTTC. This sequence encodes CASSLGGAVINEQFF.

This clonotype was seen once. This chain links TRBV6-8 with TRBJ1-1; D is undetermined. CDR1 is MNHGY and CDR2 is SAAAGT in the germline V gene. CDR3 length: 14 amino acids. V lost 4 bases and J 3 bases, leaving 12 bases between the germline ends. DNA for the CDR3: TGTGCCAGCAGTTCACTTCTCTGGGACACTGAAGCTTTCTTT. It specifies CASSSLLWDTEAFF.

The V and J genes are TRBV28 and TRBJ2-1, with 8 bases fitting TRBD2. V shed 5 bases, J shed 6 bases, and the junction held 6 bases outside the gene matches. CDR3 length: 14 amino acids. In germline, CDR1 is MDHEN, CDR2 SYDVKM. The CDR3 DNA is TGTGCCAGCAGTATCTCTAGCGGGTCCAATGAGCAGTTCTTC. Translated, it gives CASSISSGSNEQFF.

This clonotype was counted ten times or more. The chain recombines TRBV6-2 or TRBV6-3 with TRBJ2-5; weak D call: TRBD2 (6 bases). The germline V gene encodes CDR1 MNHEY and CDR2 SVGEGT. The CDR3 totals 13 residues. V lost 8 bases to trimming and J lost 4 bases, with 14 bases between them. CDR3 sequence (DNA): TGTGCCAGCGGCGGGGACCGCCGAGAGACCCAGTACTTC. It is translated as CASGGDRRETQYF.

The chain is built from TRBV19 and TRBJ2-1; D perhaps matches TRBD2 (5 bases). The CDR3 spans 14 residues. In germline, CDR1 is LNHDA, CDR2 SQIVND (reference sequence). Trimming stripped 3 bases from V and 0 bases from J, with 6 bases between. The CDR3 nucleotides read TGTGCCAGTAGTATGGGAGACTCCTACAATGAGCAGTTCTTC. Translated, it gives CASSMGDSYNEQFF.

The J gene is TRBJ2-2, the V gene TRBV5-1; perhaps TRBD1 as D (6 bases). The CDR3 consists of 15 residues. V lost 3 bases and J 0 bases, leaving 9 bases between the germline ends. CDR1 is SGHRS, CDR2 YFSETQ, per germline. In DNA, the CDR3 is TGCGCCAGCAGCTCCGGGACACCGAACACCGGGGAGCTGTTTTTT. Translation gives CASSSGTPNTGELFF.

V is TRBV6-1 and J is TRBJ2-5, with D perhaps matching TRBD1 (6 bases). There are 15 residues in the CDR3. Germline CDR1 is MNHNS and CDR2 is SASEGT. V lost 5 bases and J lost 3, with 16 bases in between. CDR3 DNA sequence: TGTGCCAGCAGTTACGGTTTTAGGGGGAAAGAGACCCAGTACTTC. It codes for CASSYGFRGKETQYF.

V and J are TRBV28 and TRBJ2-5; a possible D gene is TRBD2 (6 bases). This CDR3 has 14 amino acids. V was cut by 1 base and J by 10 bases, with 16 bases left in between. CDR1 MDHEN and CDR2 SYDVKM come from the germline V gene. CDR3: CASSLYGALGGQYF. The CDR3 nucleotides read TGTGCCAGCAGTTTATACGGGGCCTTGGGGGGCCAGTACTTC.

The rearrangement joins TRBV29-1 to TRBJ1-5; perhaps TRBD1 as D (6 bases). The germline V gene has CDR1 SQVTM and CDR2 ANQGSEA. There are 13 residues in the CDR3. V lost 5 bases, J lost 3 bases, and 11 bases lay in between. DNA of the CDR3: TGCAGCGTTCGGGACAACTTCAATCAGCCCCAGCATTTT. Its translation is CSVRDNFNQPQHF.